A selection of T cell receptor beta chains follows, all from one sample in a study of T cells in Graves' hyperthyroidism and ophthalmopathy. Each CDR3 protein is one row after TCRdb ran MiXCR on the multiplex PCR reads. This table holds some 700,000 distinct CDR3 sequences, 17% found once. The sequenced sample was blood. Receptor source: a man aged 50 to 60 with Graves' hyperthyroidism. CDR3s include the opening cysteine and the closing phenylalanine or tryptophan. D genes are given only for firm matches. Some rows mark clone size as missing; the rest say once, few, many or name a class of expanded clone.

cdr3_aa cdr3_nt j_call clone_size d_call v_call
CASRSLTGGGLPYGYTF TGTGCCAGCAGGTCTTTGACAGGGGGAGGGCTTCCCTATGGCTACACCTTC TRBJ1-2 few TRBD1 TRBV6-1
CASSLSLNYEQYF TGTGCCAGCAGCTTAAGCCTTAACTACGAGCAGTACTTC TRBJ2-7 many - TRBV7-2
CASLMGGAPAYEQYF TGTGCCAGCTTGATGGGGGGGGCGCCCGCCTACGAGCAGTACTTC TRBJ2-7 many - TRBV2
CASRARGTLNTEAFF TGTGCCAGCAGGGCTAGAGGGACTTTGAACACTGAAGCTTTCTTT TRBJ1-1 few - TRBV28
CASSFLAGTNEQFF TGTGCCAGCAGTTTTCTAGCGGGTACAAATGAGCAGTTCTTC TRBJ2-1 - TRBD2 TRBV27
CASTQGEGGKTQYF TGTGCCAGCACTCAGGGGGAGGGAGGAAAGACCCAGTACTTC TRBJ2-5 many - TRBV5-8
CASSFAALGREDKDGQFF TGTGCCAGCAGTTTCGCCGCGTTAGGTAGAGAAGATAAGGATGGGCAATTCTTC TRBJ2-1 - - TRBV12-3/TRBV12-4
CASRRQGADTGELFF TGTGCCAGCAGACGACAGGGGGCAGACACCGGGGAGCTGTTTTTT TRBJ2-2 many TRBD1 TRBV28
CASSLGGHSYEQYF TGTGCCAGCAGTTTAGGGGGACACTCCTACGAGCAGTACTTC TRBJ2-7 many - TRBV27
CASSRQGASYEQYF TGTGCCAGCAGTAGACAGGGGGCGTCCTACGAGCAGTACTTC TRBJ2-7 many TRBD1 TRBV12-3/TRBV12-4
CASSSSTGGVGYTF TGTGCCAGCAGCTCAAGTACAGGGGGCGTCGGCTACACCTTC TRBJ1-2 few TRBD1 TRBV9
CASRRRSDLGGYTF TGTGCCAGCAGACGAAGGTCTGATTTAGGGGGCTACACCTTC TRBJ1-2 few - TRBV12-3/TRBV12-4
CASSPQKASGLYEQYF TGTGCCAGCTCACCACAGAAGGCTAGCGGACTCTACGAGCAGTACTTC TRBJ2-7 many TRBD2 TRBV18
CASIRGGSDTQYF TGTGCCAGCATCCGTGGGGGCTCAGATACGCAGTATTTT TRBJ2-3 many - TRBV28
CASGRASVTYEQYF TGTGCCAGCGGCCGGGCATCCGTTACCTACGAGCAGTACTTC TRBJ2-7 - - TRBV27
CASSQGGGQGIRGYTF TGCGCCAGCAGCCAGGGGGGGGGACAGGGGATCCGGGGCTACACCTTC TRBJ1-2 few TRBD1 TRBV4-3
CASRLGHRGTNEKLFF TGTGCCAGCAGACTTGGACACCGTGGGACTAATGAAAAACTGTTTTTT TRBJ1-4 many - TRBV12-3/TRBV12-4
CASTQDSSYNSPLHF TGTGCCAGCACCCAGGACAGCTCCTATAATTCACCCCTCCACTTT TRBJ1-6 many - TRBV6-2/TRBV6-3
CASSYSSGGEGTGELFF TGTGCCAGCAGTTACTCCTCCGGGGGAGAGGGCACCGGGGAGCTGTTTTTT TRBJ2-2 many - TRBV6-5
CASSQPMTGGPTEAFF TGTGCCAGCAGCCAACCTATGACAGGGGGCCCCACTGAAGCTTTCTTT TRBJ1-1 - TRBD1 TRBV3-1
CASSPVRAGDDEQYF TGTGCCAGCAGTCCCGTTCGAGCGGGAGATGACGAGCAGTACTTC TRBJ2-7 many TRBD2 TRBV27
CSALLISYNEQFF TGCAGTGCTCTTCTTATCTCCTACAATGAGCAGTTCTTC TRBJ2-1 few - TRBV20-1
CASSSHGHATNEKLFF TGTGCCAGCAGTTCCCACGGTCATGCAACTAATGAAAAACTGTTTTTT TRBJ1-4 many - TRBV28
CASSLYGPASGNTIYF TGTGCCAGCAGTTTATACGGGCCAGCCTCTGGAAACACCATATATTTT TRBJ1-3 - - TRBV12-3/TRBV12-4
CASSLEGRGRIVF TGTGCCAGCAGTTTGGAGGGGCGGGGACGTATTGTCTTT TRBJ1-1 - - TRBV5-6
CASSEVDGVGDNEQFF TGTGCCAGCAGTGAAGTGGACGGTGTTGGGGACAATGAGCAGTTCTTC TRBJ2-1 once - TRBV6-1
CASSTWTSGHQETQYF TGTGCCAGCAGCACTTGGACTAGCGGGCACCAAGAGACCCAGTACTTC TRBJ2-5 many TRBD2 TRBV11-2
CASRETRTSGEQYF TGTGCCAGCAGGGAAACCCGGACTAGCGGCGAGCAGTACTTC TRBJ2-7 - TRBD2 TRBV5-5
CASSEARGQGGTQYF TGTGCCAGCAGTGAAGCGCGAGGCCAGGGGGGGACCCAGTACTTC TRBJ2-5 - - TRBV6-1
CASSFSGQGANVLTF TGTGCCAGCAGTTTCTCTGGACAGGGAGCCAACGTCCTGACTTTC TRBJ2-6 - TRBD1 TRBV6-2/TRBV6-3
CASSYSNPLAASRITEAFF TGTGCCAGCAGTTACTCGAATCCCCTCGCGGCCAGTAGGATCACTGAAGCTTTCTTT TRBJ1-1 few - TRBV6-7
CSARDFGRQGAVNTEAFF TGCAGTGCTAGAGATTTTGGCCGACAGGGGGCTGTGAACACTGAAGCTTTCTTT TRBJ1-1 - TRBD1 TRBV20-1
CASSVDGGGFYNEQFF TGTGCCAGCAGCGTAGACGGGGGGGGATTCTACAATGAGCAGTTCTTC TRBJ2-1 few TRBD2 TRBV9
CASSSGGRLRAGELFF TGTGCCAGCAGTTCCGGGGGGCGCTTGCGCGCCGGGGAGCTGTTTTTT TRBJ2-2 few - TRBV27
CANTTHTLPYEQYF TGCGCCAATACAACCCATACTCTCCCCTACGAGCAGTACTTC TRBJ2-7 many - TRBV10-1
CSASETRKINYGYTF TGCAGTGCTAGTGAGACCCGGAAGATTAACTATGGCTACACCTTC TRBJ1-2 - - TRBV20-1
CASSPLGWQKGYQETQYF TGTGCCAGCAGCCCACTAGGGTGGCAGAAAGGCTACCAAGAGACCCAGTACTTC TRBJ2-5 many - TRBV7-9
CSALTGDTEAFF TGCAGCGCCCTGACAGGGGACACTGAAGCTTTCTTT TRBJ1-1 few TRBD1 TRBV29-1
CATSDQGSEAFF TGTGCCACCAGTGACCAGGGGTCTGAAGCTTTCTTT TRBJ1-1 many - TRBV24-1
CSATETGPNYSNQPQHF TGCAGTGCTACGGAGACAGGGCCGAATTATTCCAATCAGCCCCAGCATTTT TRBJ1-5 few TRBD1 TRBV20-1
CASSTGTGGTGSSYEQYF TGTGCCAGTAGTACCGGGACAGGGGGCACCGGGAGTTCCTACGAGCAGTACTTC TRBJ2-7 many TRBD1 TRBV19
CSAPNRGQKTLHF TGCAGTGCGCCAAACAGGGGGCAAAAAACCCTCCACTTT TRBJ1-6 few TRBD1 TRBV20-1
CSAQGLASIETQYF TGCAGTGCCCAAGGACTAGCGAGTATAGAGACCCAGTACTTC TRBJ2-5 many TRBD2 TRBV20-1
CASNGLAGYEQYF TGTGCCAGCAATGGACTAGCGGGCTACGAGCAGTACTTC TRBJ2-7 many TRBD2 TRBV2
CASSLTQYAEGDSDEQFF TGTGCCAGCAGTTTAACACAATACGCAGAGGGGGATAGCGATGAGCAGTTCTTC TRBJ2-1 - - TRBV27
CASTPAGGLLDTQYF TGTGCCAGCACTCCGGCGGGAGGATTATTAGATACGCAGTATTTT TRBJ2-3 many TRBD2 TRBV11-2
CASSPTHGVFHEQYF TGTGCCAGCAGTCCGACGCACGGGGTTTTTCACGAGCAGTACTTC TRBJ2-7 few - TRBV28
CASSQDPRGEQFF TGCGCCAGCAGCCAAGATCCCCGGGGTGAGCAGTTCTTC TRBJ2-1 - - TRBV4-1
CASRPGTADLYGYTF TGCGCCAGCAGGCCCGGGACAGCCGATTTGTATGGCTACACCTTC TRBJ1-2 - TRBD1 TRBV5-1
CASSSSTGGNTQYF TGTGCCAGCAGCTCCTCGACAGGGGGGAATACGCAGTATTTT TRBJ2-3 many TRBD1 TRBV5-4
CASSLRDDPTDTQYF TGTGCCAGCAGCTTAAGGGACGACCCTACAGATACGCAGTATTTT TRBJ2-3 few - TRBV13
CSVANGNTIYF TGCAGCGTTGCAAATGGAAACACCATATATTTT TRBJ1-3 - - TRBV29-1
CASSLEANRDVYEQYF TGTGCCAGCAGCTTGGAGGCCAACAGGGATGTGTACGAGCAGTACTTC TRBJ2-7 many - TRBV5-8
CSASKLAGEQYF TGCAGTGCTAGTAAACTAGCGGGCGAGCAGTACTTC TRBJ2-7 many TRBD2 TRBV20-1